One and the same sample provided the 17 T cell receptor beta chains below, sequenced in a study of post-analysis software for immune sequencing data. Findings and caveats of the study: Roughly five TRBV segments occurring more often in patients than controls included TRBV5-6, TRBV5-1 and TRBV20-1.

These TCRs' antigens remain unknown. Unique molecular identifiers had been added to the TCR beta cDNA libraries. One entry per CDR3 protein results from TCRdb running MiXCR on the PCR reads. The repertoire includes about 770,000 distinct CDR3 sequences, under 60% of them detected once, and approximately 4.4% sits in the top ten. Sequencing input: blood. Source of these receptors: a girl aged 5-17 years with multiple sclerosis.

In this sample, this clonotype turned up a few times. The gene calls are TRBV29-1 and TRBJ2-1, with D possibly being TRBD2 (5 bases). The V end lost 3 bases, the J end lost 7 bases, and 13 bases lay between the germline ends. The CDR3 length is 13 residues. Germline values: CDR1 SQVTM, CDR2 ANQGSEA. CDR3: CSVDGSYRNEQFF. The CDR3 DNA reads as TGCAGCGTTGATGGGAGTTATAGGAATGAGCAGTTCTTC.

The genes are TRBV3-1 and TRBJ2-3; D is possibly TRBD1 (5 bases). The CDR3 spans 13 residues. Germline V gene sequence: CDR1 LGHDT, CDR2 YNNKEL (reference sequence). V was pared by 4 bases and J by 2 bases, with 7 bases between. The DNA for the CDR3 is TGTGCCAGCAGCCGACAGCTCACAGATACGCAGTATTTT. Protein sequence: CASSRQLTDTQYF.

The V and J genes are TRBV20-1 and TRBJ1-5, with 10 bases identical to TRBD1. The junction had 3 bases not matched to a gene; V was cut back by 5 bases and J by 5 bases. This CDR3 has 13 amino acids. Germline CDR1 reads DFQATT; CDR2 reads SNEGSKA (reference sequence). The CDR3 bases are TGCAGTGCTCTGACAGGGGGCGATCAGCCCCAGCATTTT. This translates into CSALTGGDQPQHF.

The chain carries TRBV29-1 and TRBJ1-1; D unclear. Germline V CDR1 and CDR2: SQVTM, ANQGSEA. The CDR3 has 11 residues. V gave up 7 bases and J gave up 3 bases, with 9 bases separating them. For the CDR3, the DNA is TGCAGCGCGGGTGGGCACACTGAAGCTTTCTTT. Translation gives CSAGGHTEAFF.

The rearrangement uses TRBV6-6 and TRBJ1-2, with unresolved D. V lost 5 bases and J lost 4, with 11 bases in between. The CDR3 is 13 residues long. Germline V gene sequence: CDR1 MNHNY, CDR2 SVGAGI (reference sequence). The CDR3 sequence is CASSRTAPYGYTF. The CDR3 DNA is TGTGCCAGCAGTCGGACCGCGCCCTATGGCTACACCTTC.

This clonotype was seen only a few times. J is TRBJ2-1 and V is TRBV20-1; D possibly corresponds to TRBD2 (6 bases). Trimming removed 6 bases from V and 7 bases from J, with 19 bases in between. The length of the CDR3 is 14 residues. Germline V lookup: CDR1 DFQATT, CDR2 SNEGSKA (reference sequence). The CDR3 spells CSAPTPGLTNEQFF. The CDR3 region has the DNA TGCAGTGCGCCAACTCCGGGACTGACAAATGAGCAGTTCTTC.

The CDR3 DNA reads TGTGCCAGCAGTGAACACTCTTCACCCCTCCACTTT. As protein: CASSEHSSPLHF. The chain is built from TRBV6-2 or TRBV6-3 and TRBJ1-6; D unclear. Trimming took off 5 bases at V and 9 bases at J, with 8 bases between the two ends. The CDR3 is made up of 12 amino acids. From germline, CDR1 is MNHEY and CDR2 SVGEGT.

The rearrangement links TRBV5-6 to TRBJ2-3; the match to TRBD2 covers 13 bases. Germline assignment: CDR1 SGHDT and CDR2 YYEEEE. The J segment lost 4 bases and the V segment lost 4 bases, leaving 6 bases of the junction unmatched. The CDR3 has 16 amino acids. The CDR3 region is CASSPGLAGTADTQYF. The DNA for the CDR3 is TGTGCCAGCAGCCCGGGACTAGCGGGAACTGCAGATACGCAGTATTTT.

V is TRBV29-1 and J is TRBJ1-1; 8 nucleotides agree with TRBD1. The germline V gene has CDR1 SQVTM and CDR2 ANQGSEA. The CDR3 is 15 residues long. Trimming cost V 2 bases and J 4 bases; bases outside gene matches: 9. CDR3 in amino acids: CSVESRGTGSTEAFF. CDR3 nucleotides: TGCAGCGTTGAATCCCGGGGGACAGGTTCCACTGAAGCTTTCTTT.

Worth noting for this clonotype: Mismatch with germline at one junction end may stem from a read error. V and J are TRBV7-7 and TRBJ2-1; no definite D call. Per germline, CDR1 SSHAT and CDR2 FNYEAQ (reference sequence). The CDR3 extends over 14 amino acids. The CDR3 protein is CASSVYPEDPEQFF. The CDR3 DNA reads TGTGCTAGCAGCGTATATCCTGAAGACCCTGAGCAGTTCTTC.

The V call is TRBV7-3, the J call TRBJ2-3, with no clear D. Trimming cost V 4 bases and J 1 base, with 9 bases left between them. The CDR3 length is 14 residues. CDR1 SGHTA and CDR2 FQGTGA come from the germline V gene. CDR3 sequence (DNA): TGTGCCAGCAGCTACAGCGACGGCACAGATACGCAGTATTTT. Residues: CASSYSDGTDTQYF.

This chain links TRBV6-6 with TRBJ2-1; TRBD1 agrees at 8 bases. CDR1 MNHNY and CDR2 SVGAGI come from the germline V gene (reference sequence). The CDR3 is made up of 14 amino acids. The trim removed 4 bases at V and 8 bases at J, leaving 7 bases unmatched. The CDR3 region has the DNA TGTGCCAGCAGTTGGCAGACAGGGGATGATGAGCAGTTCTTC. This translates into CASSWQTGDDEQFF.

This chain links TRBV7-2 with TRBJ2-7; D is ambiguous. The CDR3 has 14 residues. V lost 0 bases and J lost 0, with 6 bases in between. CDR1 and CDR2 from the germline V gene are SGHTA and FQGNSA. CDR3 protein: CASSLARASYEQYF. The CDR3 region has the DNA TGTGCCAGCAGCTTAGCGAGAGCCTCCTACGAGCAGTACTTC.

The chain recombines TRBV11-1 with TRBJ1-5; no clear D gene. V lost 0 bases and J 3 bases, leaving 18 bases between the germline ends. The CDR3 is 18 amino acids. The germline V gene encodes CDR1 SGHAT and CDR2 FQDESV (reference sequence). The CDR3 DNA follows: TGTGCCAGCAGCTTAGCCTCGAAGGGTGGTAGTGCCAATCAGCCCCAGCATTTT. As protein: CASSLASKGGSANQPQHF.

The rearrangement uses TRBV11-2 and TRBJ2-1; 9 bases are shared with TRBD2. Germline-derived CDR1 and CDR2 are SGHAT and FQNNGV. J gave up 7 bases and V 4 bases, and 14 bases lay outside the gene matches. The CDR3 consists of 17 residues. The CDR3 coding sequence is TGTGCCAGCAGCTCGAGACTTAGCGGGAGTCTGGGAAATGAGCAGTTCTTC. Residues: CASSSRLSGSLGNEQFF.

The chain recombines TRBV4-1 with TRBJ1-5; possibly TRBD1 for D (6 bases). Germline CDR1 MGHRA, CDR2 YSYEKL. The germline V and J ends were trimmed by 1 base and 8 bases, with 24 bases remaining between them. The CDR3 sequence is 18 residues long. This CDR3 is CASSQVSNLGRGFEPQHF. CDR3 coding DNA: TGCGCCAGCAGCCAAGTCTCGAACCTCGGCAGGGGCTTTGAGCCCCAGCATTTT.

This chain joins TRBV20-1 and TRBJ2-7; D is undetermined. V lost 6 bases and J 0 bases, leaving 21 bases between the germline ends. The CDR3 contains 16 residues. Germline V gene lookup returns CDR1 DFQATT and CDR2 SNEGSKA (reference sequence). Written as DNA, the CDR3 is TGCAGTGCCAAAAGGGTTTTAGCCCAATTCTCCTACGAGCAGTACTTC. This translates into CSAKRVLAQFSYEQYF.